The 4 T cell receptor beta chains below come from one sample, sequenced in a study of T cell responses to AZD1222 COVID-19 vaccine. Measured with immunoSEQ multiplex PCR; TCRdb has only the in-frame clones, and not every one. The sample records around 78,000 clones, around 90% being singletons. This specimen consisted of peripheral blood, obtained on day 0 of AZD1222 vaccination. Receptors were obtained from an adult in good health.

This chain joins TRBV11-3 and TRBJ2-7, with 8 nucleotides matching TRBD1. The CDR3 consists of 15 residues. Germline loops: CDR1 SGHNT, CDR2 YENEEA. Losses at the gene ends were 0 bases for V and 1 base for J; bases not matched to a gene: 2. This CDR3 is CASSLEDRASYEQYF. Here the CDR3 DNA reads TGTGCCAGCAGCTTAGAGGACAGGGCATCCTACGAGCAGTACTTC.

V and J are TRBV18 and TRBJ1-2, with D unclear. The CDR3 extends over 13 amino acids. V was shortened by 3 bases and J by 2 bases, with 7 bases between the two germline ends. The germline V gene encodes CDR1 KGHSH and CDR2 LQKENI. CDR3 nucleotides: TGTGCCAGCTCACCTTCAGAGAACTATGGCTACACCTTC. It codes for CASSPSENYGYTF.

V gene TRBV5-6 combines with J gene TRBJ1-1; 7 nucleotides match TRBD1. Germline V gene data show CDR1 as SGHDT and CDR2 as YYEEEE. V lost 3 bases and J lost 4; bases outside the gene matches: 6. The CDR3 spans 14 residues. The CDR3 reads CASSSEQGGTEAFF. The CDR3 DNA reads TGTGCCAGCAGCTCCGAGCAGGGGGGCACTGAAGCTTTCTTT.

This sequence joins TRBV2 and TRBJ2-2; TRBD1 matches at 7 bases. With 1 base clipped from V and 8 bases from J, the junction kept 7 bases outside the gene matches. The CDR3 is made up of 15 amino acids. Per germline, CDR1 SNHLY and CDR2 FYNNEI. The DNA of the CDR3 is TGTGCCAGCAGTGAAGTACGACAGGGTTCAGGGGAGCTGTTTTTT. This sequence encodes CASSEVRQGSGELFF.